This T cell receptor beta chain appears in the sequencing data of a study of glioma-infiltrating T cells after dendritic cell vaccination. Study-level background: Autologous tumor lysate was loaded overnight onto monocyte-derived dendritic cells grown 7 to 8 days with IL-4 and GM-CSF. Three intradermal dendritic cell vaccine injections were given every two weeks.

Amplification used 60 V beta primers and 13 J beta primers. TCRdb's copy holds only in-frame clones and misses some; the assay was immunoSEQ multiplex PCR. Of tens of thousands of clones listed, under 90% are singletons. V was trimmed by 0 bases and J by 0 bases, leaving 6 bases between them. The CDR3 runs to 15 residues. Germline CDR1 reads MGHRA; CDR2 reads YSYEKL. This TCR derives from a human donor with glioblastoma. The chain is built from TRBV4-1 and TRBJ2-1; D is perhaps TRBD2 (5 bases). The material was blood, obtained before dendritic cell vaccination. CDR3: CASSQEAVSYNEQFF. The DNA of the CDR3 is TGCGCCAGCAGCCAAGAAGCGGTCTCCTACAATGAGCAGTTCTTC.